This entry lists 24 T cell receptor beta chains sequenced from one sample in a study of identical twins (TCRdb year 2016). The library was obtained by 5' RACE. For sequencing, an Illumina HiSeq 2000 was employed. TCRdb trimmed the raw reads at Q25, called clones with MiXCR and kept productive beta chains. Identical CDR3 proteins give one entry, which carries the most common genes and DNA. The sample table contains approximately 530,000 distinct CDR3 sequences; only one count was recorded for about 22% of them. The top ten constitute approximately 0.52% of the sample. These sequences were also reported in another study, on yellow fever vaccine responses in identical twins.

The sample was CD4+ T cells sorted from blood. The receptors come from a woman under 30 in good health.

This clonotype was counted at least ten times. V gene TRBV28 combines with J gene TRBJ1-5; D gene uncertain. CDR3 size: 13 residues. The germline CDR1 and CDR2 sequences are MDHEN and SYDVKM. Trimming pared 5 bases from V and 11 bases from J, leaving 16 bases between. CDR3 bases: TGTGCCAGCAGTCCTACGGCCCCTCCATCCCAGCATTTT. This codes for CASSPTAPPSQHF. The full variable domain, in which reference TRBV28 and TRBJ1-5 provide the parts outside the CDR3, is DVKVTQSSRYLVKRTGEKVFLECVQDMDHENMFWYRQDPGLGLRLIYFSYDVKMKEKGDIPEGYSVSREKKERFSLILESASTNQTSMYLCASSPTAPPSQHFGDGTRLSIL.

This clonotype has a handful of counts. The gene calls are TRBV6-1 and TRBJ2-5; D is uncertain. V gave up 4 bases and J gave up 5 bases, with 17 bases separating them. This CDR3 has 15 residues. Germline CDR1 is MNHNS and CDR2 is SASEGT. The CDR3 nucleotides read TGTGCCAGCAGTGCCCCACACGAGCTTGGGGAGACCCAGTACTTC. This encodes CASSAPHELGETQYF.

The CDR3 sequence: CATSRDRLNRGRETQYF. Here the CDR3 DNA reads TGTGCCACCAGCAGAGATCGGTTAAACAGGGGGCGGGAGACCCAGTACTTC. The chain carries TRBV15 and TRBJ2-5; 9 bases are a match to TRBD1. The ends lost 0 bases at V and 5 bases at J; junction bases unmatched: 10. The germline V gene encodes CDR1 LNHNV and CDR2 YYDKDF (reference sequence). The CDR3 sequence is 17 residues long.

V and J are TRBV24-1 and TRBJ2-1, with D tentatively TRBD1 (6 bases). Germline assignment: CDR1 KGHDR and CDR2 SFDVKD. The V gene lost 5 bases and the J gene lost 4 bases, with 11 bases spanning the gap. The CDR3 runs 14 residues. The CDR3 DNA sequence: TGTGCCACCAGTGGGAAGGGGGTATACAATGAGCAGTTCTTC. Translating it yields CATSGKGVYNEQFF.

The chain joins TRBV10-3 to TRBJ2-1; 7 bases align to TRBD2. This CDR3 region has 13 residues. Germline loops: CDR1 ENHRY, CDR2 SYGVKD. The V segment lost 8 bases and the J segment 9 bases; nucleotides outside the gene matches: 10. Written as DNA, the CDR3 is TGTGCCATCCGCGGGAGAGGCATCGGTGAGCAGTTCTTC. It translates to CAIRGRGIGEQFF.

This clonotype was observed a few times. The chain combines TRBV20-1 with TRBJ2-1, with TRBD2 identical over 10 bases. V trimming: 4 bases; J trimming: 5 bases; junction bases outside the gene matches: 11. CDR1 and CDR2 (germline): DFQATT, SNEGSKA (reference sequence). The CDR3 loop spans 16 amino acids. CDR3 residues: CSATILAGKQNNEQFF. The CDR3 coding sequence is TGCAGTGCTACAATACTAGCGGGGAAACAAAACAATGAGCAGTTCTTC.

The chain has TRBV2 and TRBJ2-1; TRBD2 aligns across 7 bases. Unmatched junction bases numbered 6, after V lost 6 bases and J lost 4 bases. The CDR3 is 14 residues long. Looked up from germline, CDR1 is SNHLY and CDR2 is FYNNEI. The CDR3, as DNA: TGTGCCAGCAGGGTTACTAGCGTTTACAATGAGCAGTTCTTC. Amino acid sequence: CASRVTSVYNEQFF.

The sample holds many counts of this clonotype. The J gene is TRBJ1-2, the V gene TRBV6-5; no clear D gene. The CDR3 covers 17 residues. The V and J ends lost 0 bases and 6 bases respectively, with 20 bases between them. Germline assignment: CDR1 MNHEY and CDR2 SVGAGI. CDR3 amino acids: CASSYSIALSGSDGYTF. Here the CDR3 DNA reads TGTGCCAGCAGTTACTCGATAGCCCTCTCGGGATCTGATGGCTACACCTTC.

The CDR3 bases are TGTGCCAGCAGCCCTAGCAGGGGGAGTGAGCAGTTCTTC. Translated: CASSPSRGSEQFF. The V and J genes are TRBV7-8 and TRBJ2-1, with TRBD1 matching 7 bases. Germline CDR1 is SGHVS and CDR2 is FQNEAQ. The CDR3 contains 13 residues. V dropped 5 bases and J dropped 9; count of bases not matched to a gene: 7.

Comments on this clonotype: Germline and junction disagree at one end, which may indicate a read error. The V gene is TRBV20-1, the J gene TRBJ1-6, with D uncertain. The CDR3 length is 15 residues. Germline V lookup: CDR1 DFQATT, CDR2 SNEGSKA (reference sequence). In DNA, the CDR3 is TGCAGTGCCAGAGAAACAGTGAACTATAATTCACCCCTCCACTTT. Protein product: CSARETVNYNSPLHF.

The rearrangement links TRBV27 to TRBJ2-1; D is undetermined. CDR1 MNHEY and CDR2 SMNVEV come from the germline V gene (reference sequence). This CDR3 spans 15 amino acids. Between the trimmed V and J ends, which lost 6 bases and 4 bases, there was a span of 16 bases. The CDR3 protein is CASSLAVSPYNEQFF. In nucleotides, the CDR3 is TGTGCCAGCAGCTTGGCGGTTTCGCCATACAATGAGCAGTTCTTC.

The chain uses TRBV20-1 and TRBJ2-1, with 10 bases lining up with TRBD2. V trimming: 5 bases; J trimming: 7 bases; junction bases outside the gene matches: 5. This CDR3 region has 13 residues. Per germline, CDR1 DFQATT and CDR2 SNEGSKA (reference sequence). The CDR3 here is CSAVLAGKNEQFF. The DNA of the CDR3 is TGCAGTGCTGTACTAGCGGGAAAAAATGAGCAGTTCTTC.

The chain combines TRBV20-1 with TRBJ2-3; no clear D. V lost 0 bases to trimming and J lost 4 bases, with 5 bases between them. From germline, CDR1 is DFQATT and CDR2 SNEGSKA (reference sequence). The CDR3 is made up of 12 amino acids. In nucleotides, the CDR3 is TGCAGTGCTAGAGAGCCTTCAGATACGCAGTATTTT. Its protein product is CSAREPSDTQYF.

In its sample, this clonotype was seen a few times. This rearrangement joins TRBV2 to TRBJ2-3; 11 nucleotides line up with TRBD2. The CDR3 totals 15 residues. CDR1 SNHLY and CDR2 FYNNEI come from the germline V gene. The ends lost 5 bases at V and 6 bases at J; junction bases unmatched: 7. The chain's CDR3 is CASSLTSGAVDTQYF. The CDR3, as DNA: TGTGCCAGCAGTCTGACTAGCGGGGCTGTGGATACGCAGTATTTT. Drawing the rest from reference TRBV2 and TRBJ2-3, the complete variable domain is EPEVTQTPSHQVTQMGQEVILRCVPISNHLYFYWYRQILGQKVEFLVSFYNNEISEKSEIFDDQFSVERPDGSNFTLKIRSTKLEDSAMYFCASSLTSGAVDTQYFGPGTRLTVL.

The rearrangement links TRBV11-2 to TRBJ2-3; the D is unclear. The germline V gene has CDR1 SGHAT and CDR2 FQNNGV. The V gene lost 2 bases and the J gene lost 2 bases, with 11 bases spanning the gap. This CDR3 region has 15 residues. CDR3 in DNA: TGTGCCAGCAGCTTATTCCAGTCGACCACAGATACGCAGTATTTT. Its translation is CASSLFQSTTDTQYF.

The gene calls are TRBV5-1 and TRBJ2-3; a possible D gene is TRBD2 (5 bases). The CDR3 runs to 16 residues. The V gene lost 4 bases and the J gene lost 3 bases, with 18 bases spanning the gap. Germline CDR1 reads SGHRS; CDR2 reads YFSETQ. This CDR3 reads CASSSPATTLTDTQYF. Here the CDR3 DNA reads TGCGCCAGCAGCAGCCCAGCGACTACCCTTACAGATACGCAGTATTTT. Filled out from reference TRBV5-1 and TRBJ2-3, the complete variable domain reads KAGVTQTPRYLIKTRGQQVTLSCSPISGHRSVSWYQQTPGQGLQFLFEYFSETQRNKGNFPGRFSGRQFSNSRSEMNVSTLELGDSALYLCASSSPATTLTDTQYFGPGTRLTVL.

The V call is TRBV12-3 or TRBV12-4, the J call TRBJ2-5, with D tentatively TRBD2 (6 bases). CDR3 size: 13 residues. The ends were cut back, 6 bases at V and 6 bases at J, with 14 bases in the middle. CDR3 bases: TGTGCCAGCAGCAATGGGAGGATACAGACCCAGTACTTC. Protein product: CASSNGRIQTQYF.

In this sample, this clonotype turned up a few times. The chain carries TRBV28 and TRBJ2-1, with TRBD1 matching over 9 bases. The J segment lost 5 bases and the V segment lost 7 bases, leaving 9 bases of the junction unmatched. CDR1 is MDHEN and CDR2 is SYDVKM in the germline V gene. The CDR3 loop spans 15 amino acids. CDR3 region: CASTRWDRVNNEQFF. CDR3 in DNA: TGTGCCAGCACCAGATGGGACAGGGTCAACAATGAGCAGTTCTTC.

This chain connects TRBV4-1 to TRBJ2-7; 14 bases agree with TRBD2. The CDR3 length is 16 residues. The V gene end was trimmed by 0 bases and the J gene end by 2 bases; junction bases not matched to a gene: 0. The V gene's germline CDR1 is MGHRA and CDR2 YSYEKL. The CDR3 reads CASSQETSGRAYEQYF. The CDR3 nucleotides read TGCGCCAGCAGCCAAGAGACTAGCGGGAGGGCCTACGAGCAGTACTTC.

V is TRBV3-1 and J is TRBJ2-3; D is unclear. CDR1 and CDR2 from the germline V gene are LGHDT and YNNKEL (reference sequence). V lost 4 bases to trimming and J lost 8 bases, with 10 bases between them. The CDR3 covers 12 residues. In nucleotides, the CDR3 is TGTGCCAGCAGCCCCTTCGGAACTACGCAGTATTTT. This sequence encodes CASSPFGTTQYF.

This clonotype has a handful of counts. The gene calls are TRBV4-1 and TRBJ2-3, with 8 bases fitting TRBD1. There are 16 residues in the CDR3. Germline CDR1 reads MGHRA; CDR2 reads YSYEKL. Germline trimming cut 0 bases from V and 2 bases from J; bases unmatched to any gene: 4. The CDR3: CASSQDSQGATDTQYF. The CDR3 DNA reads as TGCGCCAGCAGCCAAGACTCGCAGGGGGCCACAGATACGCAGTATTTT.

This clonotype was seen only a few times. The V call is TRBV6-5, the J call TRBJ1-1; D is unresolved. CDR3 length equals 13 residues. Trimming shortened V by 4 bases and J by 8 bases, and 14 bases separated the two germline ends. CDR1 is MNHEY and CDR2 is SVGAGI in the germline V gene. The CDR3 DNA reads as TGTGCCAGCAGTTCCCCCCTCAGCCCAGAAGCTTTCTTT. Its translation: CASSSPLSPEAFF.

Note on this clonotype: One end of the junction fails to match germline, which may point to a read error. The rearrangement uses TRBV7-3 and TRBJ2-3; D is ambiguous. Germline assignment: CDR1 SGHTA and CDR2 FQGTGA. The CDR3 runs to 15 residues. For the CDR3, the DNA is TGTGCCAGCAGATTAATCGGAGCCAAGGCAGATACGCAGTATTTT. This sequence encodes CASRLIGAKADTQYF. The complete variable domain, with remaining parts taken from reference TRBV7-3 and TRBJ2-3, reads GAGVSQTPSNKVTEKGKYVELRCDPISGHTALYWYRQSLGQGPEFLIYFQGTGAADDSGLPNDRFFAVRPEGSVSTLKIQRTERGDSAVYLCASRLIGAKADTQYFGPGTRLTVL.

This clonotype was counted a few times. This chain links TRBV18 with TRBJ2-3; the D gene is possibly TRBD2 (6 bases). The CDR3 is 16 residues long. The germline V gene encodes CDR1 KGHSH and CDR2 LQKENI. V lost 4 bases and J 2 bases, leaving 16 bases between the germline ends. CDR3 protein: CASSHRRDSITDTQYF. CDR3 DNA: TGTGCCAGCTCACACCGCCGGGACTCAATCACAGATACGCAGTATTTT.